This T cell receptor beta chain was found in a study of technical replicates of blood from a few donors (TCRdb year 2017). Libraries were constructed by the immunoSEQ multiplex PCR assay. Imported from immuneACCESS, the table was reduced by TCRdb to in-frame sequences with V and J called. These copies leave out some clones; in studies compared against another copy, an unresolved V gene accounts for under half, and the cause of the remainder is not known. Within this sample are approximately 75,000 clones, with approximately 96% of them counted one time only. The ten largest clones add up to 0.25% to 0.3% of the sample. Details on this clone: Its antigen remains undetermined. No qualities accompany the bases; no much larger clone lies one base away.

The sequenced sample was T cells isolated from PBMCs. The clonotype comes from a human donor in good health.

The CDR3: CASSQELAGEEDEQFF. The DNA sequence follows: TGCGCCAGCAGCCAAGAACTAGCGGGAGAGGAGGATGAGCAGTTCTTC. The V gene is TRBV4-3 and the J gene is TRBJ2-1; 11 bases in the middle match TRBD2. CDR3 length: 16 amino acids, cysteine to phenylalanine. The DNA shown is the 48-base CDR3, in frame from base 1. As encoded in the germline V gene, CDR1 is LGHNA while CDR2 is YSLEER. From V the trimming removes 0 bases and from J it removes 8 bases, while the gene matches leave 6 bases of the junction unaccounted for.